The sequence of this TCR beta chain was determined in a study of cytomegalovirus exposure and HLA in healthy donors. Amplification used 60 Vbeta primers and 13 Jbeta primers. Profiled with immunoSEQ multiplex PCR; TCRdb holds only in-frame clones, not every one. This table holds hundreds of thousands of clones, more than 60% found once. The donors comprised healthy bone marrow donors. For this clone: The antigen remains undetermined.

General study results and limits: A later analysis appeared to link common viral pathogens to several of the most significant clusters. A further, later analysis showed that HLA-associated TCR beta chains (compared with equally common others) were more clonally expanded. The authors later linked a missense DCLRE1C variant to TCR beta V- and J-gene trimming.

Germline lookup yields CDR1 SGHNT and CDR2 YYREEE (reference sequence). The CDR3 is 17 amino acids. V shed 5 bases and J 5 bases; nucleotides not matched to a gene: 16. This receptor was identified in a woman aged 55-69 years in good health and CMV-seropositive. The chain joins TRBV5-4 to TRBJ2-5, with TRBD2 matching over 9 bases. Input material: PBMCs. CDR3 loop: CASSPFGAAGGLETQYF. CDR3 in DNA: TGTGCCAGCAGTCCTTTTGGGGCGGCGGGAGGGCTGGAGACCCAGTACTTC.